The clone carrying this T cell receptor beta chain was found many times. Enrollment of patients from Seattle took place during active infection, with longitudinal follow-up. The sample comes from a study of blood T cell repertoires in COVID-19. Background on the study: The study drew acute and convalescent COVID-19 samples from the United States, Italy and Spain. T cells, B-cell-depleted T cells, or PBMCs provided the cDNA or gDNA that served as material.

Per the original methods: The authors estimated nucleated cell counts from reference gene primer amplification. Here immunoSEQ multiplex PCR was the method, and the copy in TCRdb shows in-frame clones only, minus some. V, J and clone size reflect that table, while D and trimming were determined from the DNA. The sample yields around 300,000 clones, roughly 90% seen once. Germline V CDR1 and CDR2: SGHDN, FVKESK. The CDR3 sequence is 16 residues long. Trimming at V came to 4 bases and at J to 3 bases, leaving 12 bases not matched to a gene. The chain links TRBV14 to TRBJ2-7; 7 positions agree with TRBD1. The sample was peripheral blood. The origin of this receptor is a woman aged 30 to 39 with COVID-19, enrolled during active disease. The CDR3 bases are TGTGCCAGCAGCCCAGGGGGTTCGTTAGCTGTCTACGAGCAGTACTTC. Translated: CASSPGGSLAVYEQYF.